These 18 T cell receptor beta chains originate from one sample sequenced in a study of blood T cell repertoires in COVID-19 (dated by TCRdb to about 2020). Libraries were built with the immunoSEQ multiplex PCR assay. TCRdb obtained this table from immuneACCESS and retained in-frame rearrangements with V and J assigned. These tables miss some clones; where compared with another copy, unresolved V genes account for less than half of the shortfall, and the remainder is unexplained. The table for this sample lists 210,000 or so clones; 85% to 90% of them were counted only once. In total, the top ten clones hold about 4.5% of the sample. Specimen: peripheral blood. These receptors came from a man between 50 and 59 years old with acute or convalescent COVID-19.

V is TRBV28 and J is TRBJ1-4, with TRBD1 matching 10 bases. Trimming at V came to 4 bases and at J to 6 bases, leaving 8 bases not matched to a gene. Germline CDR1 reads MDHEN; CDR2 reads SYDVKM. CDR3 size: 16 residues. This chain's CDR3 is CASSSISGTGDEKLFF. The CDR3, as DNA: TGTGCCAGCAGTTCTATATCCGGGACAGGGGATGAAAAACTGTTTTTT.

The rearrangement uses TRBV30 and TRBJ2-5; 7 positions match TRBD2. This CDR3 has 15 residues. Trimming took 0 bases from V and 4 from J; bases not matched to a gene: 8. Germline CDR1 and CDR2: GTSNPN and SVGIG (reference sequence). The CDR3 DNA reads as TGTGCCTGGAGTGTACCCCGGGGGGTCTCAGAGACCCAGTACTTC. Translated, it gives CAWSVPRGVSETQYF.

The chain couples TRBV30 to TRBJ2-3; D gene unclear. Germline V gene sequence: CDR1 GTSNPN, CDR2 SVGIG (reference sequence). The CDR3 totals 13 residues. Trimming shortened V by 1 base and J by 4 bases, and 9 bases separated the two germline ends. In DNA, the CDR3 is TGTGCCTGGAGTGGGCGTGGGCCAGATACGCAGTATTTT. It yields the protein CAWSGRGPDTQYF.

This chain links TRBV19 with TRBJ1-1, with 7 positions matching TRBD1. The CDR3 covers 14 residues. CDR1 and CDR2 from the germline V gene are LNHDA and SQIVND (reference sequence). J lost 5 bases, V lost 2 bases, and 5 bases had no gene match. The CDR3 DNA follows: TGTGCCAGTAGTATACTCACAGGGGCGACTGAAGCTTTCTTT. It codes for CASSILTGATEAFF.

This chain links TRBV2 with TRBJ1-1; TRBD1 is a possible D gene (5 bases). Germline V CDR1 and CDR2: SNHLY, FYNNEI. V lost 7 bases and J lost 2, with 14 bases in between. The CDR3 loop spans 14 amino acids. Here the CDR3 DNA reads TGTGCCAGCAACAGACAGACCCAAAACACTGAAGCTTTCTTT. This codes for CASNRQTQNTEAFF.

V gene TRBV6-1 combines with J gene TRBJ1-1; unclear D gene. This CDR3 contains 16 residues. CDR1 and CDR2 from the germline V gene are MNHNS and SASEGT. Trimming took 1 base from V and 5 from J, leaving 17 bases between them. The CDR3 reads CASSEEGRGGGTEAFF. CDR3 DNA: TGTGCCAGCAGTGAAGAGGGCCGGGGAGGAGGGACTGAAGCTTTCTTT.

This clone was detected once. The chain is built from TRBV2 and TRBJ1-1; the D gene is possibly TRBD1 (5 bases). CDR1 is SNHLY and CDR2 is FYNNEI in the germline V gene. V lost 0 bases to trimming and J lost 5 bases, with 13 bases between them. This CDR3 region has 15 residues. Here the CDR3 DNA reads TGTGCCAGCAGTGAAGCCGCCGGACCAGGGACTGAAGCTTTCTTT. Encoded protein: CASSEAAGPGTEAFF.

This clone has only one observation. The chain uses TRBV11-2 and TRBJ2-5; no firm D call. The CDR3 is 14 amino acids. Trimming pared 3 bases from V and 0 bases from J, leaving 8 bases between. CDR1 and CDR2 (germline): SGHAT, FQNNGV. CDR3 in DNA: TGTGCCAGCAGCTTTGGTACAAACCAAGAGACCCAGTACTTC. Its protein product is CASSFGTNQETQYF. Full variable domain (outside the CDR3, taken from reference TRBV11-2 and TRBJ2-5): EAGVAQSPRYKIIEKRQSVAFWCNPISGHATLYWYQQILGQGPKLLIQFQNNGVVDDSQLPKDRFSAERLKGVDSTLKIQPAKLEDSAVYLCASSFGTNQETQYFGPGTRLLVL.

The chain carries TRBV14 and TRBJ2-1, with D perhaps matching TRBD2 (6 bases). The CDR3 extends over 16 amino acids. Looked up from germline, CDR1 is SGHDN and CDR2 is FVKESK. Trimming removed 3 bases at V and 7 bases at J, with 19 bases between. This CDR3 is CASSHFKLATMNEQFF. As DNA, the CDR3 is TGTGCCAGCAGCCACTTTAAACTAGCAACTATGAATGAGCAGTTCTTC.

The rearrangement links TRBV19 to TRBJ1-5, with D unclear. This CDR3 region has 11 residues. V gave up 9 bases and J gave up 4 bases, with 7 bases separating them. Germline values: CDR1 LNHDA, CDR2 SQIVND (reference sequence). As DNA, the CDR3 is TGTGCCAGCGGAGAGAATCAGCCCCAGCATTTT. Translation gives CASGENQPQHF.

The rearrangement links TRBV2 to TRBJ2-7; the match to TRBD1 covers 9 bases. The CDR3 has 16 amino acids. CDR1 SNHLY and CDR2 FYNNEI come from the germline V gene. Trimming removed 6 bases from V and 4 bases from J; junction bases left unmatched: 13. CDR3 sequence: CASRETGGLFPYEQYF. The CDR3 DNA reads as TGTGCCAGCAGAGAGACAGGGGGTCTTTTTCCATACGAGCAGTACTTC. Combining the CDR3 with reference TRBV2 and TRBJ2-7 gives the whole variable domain EPEVTQTPSHQVTQMGQEVILRCVPISNHLYFYWYRQILGQKVEFLVSFYNNEISEKSEIFDDQFSVERPDGSNFTLKIRSTKLEDSAMYFCASRETGGLFPYEQYFGPGTRLTVT.

The J gene is TRBJ1-1, the V gene TRBV7-2; D perhaps matches TRBD1 (5 bases). Trimming stripped 1 base from V and 8 bases from J, with 14 bases between. The CDR3 has 14 amino acids. CDR1 and CDR2 (germline): SGHTA, FQGNSA. For the CDR3, the DNA is TGTGCCAGCAGCTTAGTAGACAGTAGGATCGAAGCTTTCTTT. It codes for CASSLVDSRIEAFF.

The V gene is TRBV19, the J gene TRBJ1-6, with TRBD1 matching over 8 bases. The V gene's germline CDR1 is LNHDA and CDR2 SQIVND (reference sequence). The V segment lost 4 bases and the J segment 0 bases; nucleotides outside the gene matches: 8. The CDR3 extends over 18 amino acids. CDR3 coding DNA: TGTGCCAGTAGTAACAACCGGGACAGGAGCTCCTATAATTCACCCCTCCACTTT. It encodes CASSNNRDRSSYNSPLHF.

The rearrangement joins TRBV7-8 to TRBJ2-7, with 7 positions matching TRBD1. V gave up 5 bases and J gave up 4 bases; unmatched junction bases: 8. The CDR3 runs 14 residues. Per germline, CDR1 SGHVS and CDR2 FQNEAQ. CDR3 amino acids: CASSRDRVGYEQYF. The CDR3, as DNA: TGTGCCAGCAGCCGTGACAGGGTCGGTTACGAGCAGTACTTC.

The V call is TRBV10-3, the J call TRBJ2-1; the match to TRBD2 covers 10 bases. The CDR3 spans 16 residues. After removal of 2 bases from V and 7 bases from J, the junction contained 8 bases not matched to a gene. The germline V gene has CDR1 ENHRY and CDR2 SYGVKD. The CDR3 sequence: CAISETERGGQNEQFF. The CDR3, as DNA: TGTGCCATCAGTGAGACAGAGCGGGGGGGCCAGAATGAGCAGTTCTTC.

This rearrangement joins TRBV18 to TRBJ1-2, with D tentatively TRBD1 (6 bases). Trimming stripped 3 bases from V and 7 bases from J, with 15 bases between. This CDR3 has 14 residues. The germline gives CDR1 KGHSH, CDR2 LQKENI. CDR3 in DNA: TGTGCCAGCTCACCTCCTCTGGGGACATCTGGCTACACCTTC. This translates into CASSPPLGTSGYTF. Using reference TRBV18 and TRBJ1-2 for the parts outside the CDR3, the full variable domain is NAGVMQNPRHLVRRRGQEARLRCSPMKGHSHVYWYRQLPEEGLKFMVYLQKENIIDESGMPKERFSAEFPKEGPSILRIQQVVRGDSAAYFCASSPPLGTSGYTFGSGTRLTVV.

The chain uses TRBV6-5 and TRBJ2-2; 8 bases line up with TRBD1. V was pared by 10 bases and J by 7 bases, with 14 bases of the junction left unmatched. Germline assignment: CDR1 MNHEY and CDR2 SVGAGI. The CDR3 has 15 residues. CDR3 loop: CATSGGGLTYGELFF. CDR3 bases: TGTGCCACCTCAGGGGGCGGACTTACTTACGGGGAGCTGTTTTTT.

The genes are TRBV30 and TRBJ1-6, with D perhaps matching TRBD1 (5 bases). Germline values: CDR1 GTSNPN, CDR2 SVGIG (reference sequence). V was trimmed by 2 bases and J by 6 bases, leaving 17 bases between them. CDR3 size: 16 residues. The CDR3 loop is CAWSPPWGDLNSPLHF. DNA of the CDR3: TGTGCCTGGAGTCCCCCCTGGGGGGACCTTAATTCACCCCTCCACTTT.